These 31 T cell receptor beta chains were sequenced from one sample in a study of blood T cell repertoires in COVID-19. TCRdb's table, derived via immunoSEQ multiplex PCR, lists solely in-frame clones and lacks some. Of tens of thousands of clones detected, roughly 86% appear once; the ten largest clones hold about 15%. The sequencing sample was made of peripheral blood. All receptors derive from a human donor in a cohort sampled during active COVID-19.

This sequence joins TRBV4-1 and TRBJ2-4, with 7 bases matching TRBD2. Losses at the gene ends were 8 bases for V and 1 base for J; bases not matched to a gene: 17. This CDR3 comprises 18 residues. Germline CDR1 MGHRA, CDR2 YSYEKL. The CDR3 DNA reads as TGCGCCAGCGCGCCCTATAGGGAGGTAGCGGGTGCCAAAAACATTCAGTACTTC. Amino acids: CASAPYREVAGAKNIQYF.

The chain joins TRBV12-3 or TRBV12-4 to TRBJ1-4; D not resolved. The V end lost 5 bases, the J end lost 11 bases, and 12 bases lay between the germline ends. The CDR3 extends over 12 amino acids. Here the CDR3 reads CASSDIPSKLFF. The CDR3 DNA is TGTGCCAGCAGTGACATCCCCAGTAAACTGTTTTTT.

The sample holds a few counts of this clone. The genes are TRBV3-1 (or the pseudogene TRBV3-2) and TRBJ1-5; 7 bases map to TRBD1. V lost 0 bases to trimming and J lost 2 bases; unmatched junction nucleotides: 7. The CDR3 extends over 17 amino acids. CDR1 is LGHDT and CDR2 is YNNKEL in the germline V gene (reference sequence). The CDR3 loop reads CASSQEASDRGNQPQHF. CDR3 nucleotides: TGTGCCAGCAGCCAAGAGGCGTCCGACAGGGGCAATCAGCCCCAGCATTTT.

The chain combines TRBV11-3 with TRBJ2-7, with D possibly TRBD2 on 6 matching bases. Germline V lookup: CDR1 SGHNT, CDR2 YENEEA. The V and J ends lost 5 bases and 2 bases respectively, with 22 bases between them. The CDR3 spans 17 residues. The CDR3 loop reads CASSNRDGWDWTYEQYF. The CDR3 DNA sequence: TGTGCCAGCAGCAACCGGGACGGATGGGACTGGACCTACGAGCAGTACTTC.

The chain has TRBV24-1 and TRBJ1-5; TRBD1 matches 8 bases. CDR3 length: 16 residues. The germline gives CDR1 KGHDR, CDR2 SFDVKD. V was clipped by 3 bases and J by 2 bases; unmatched bases: 5. CDR3 DNA: TGTGCCACCAGTGATGCGGGGACAGGTGGCAATCAGCCCCAGCATTTT. This codes for CATSDAGTGGNQPQHF.

The chain is built from TRBV11-3 and TRBJ1-1; D is ambiguous. Germline values: CDR1 SGHNT, CDR2 YENEEA. There are 13 residues in the CDR3. V was pared by 3 bases and J by 1 base, with 6 bases between. CDR3 nucleotides: TGTGCCAGCAGCTTCCCGGGGAACACTGAAGCTTTCTTT. Translation: CASSFPGNTEAFF.

The rearrangement joins TRBV28 to TRBJ2-7; possibly TRBD1 for D (6 bases). Trimming took 6 bases from V and 2 from J, leaving 8 bases between them. The CDR3 consists of 12 residues. Germline V CDR1 and CDR2: MDHEN, SYDVKM. The CDR3 bases are TGTGCCAGCAGGACAGGTCCCTACGAGCAGTACTTC. Encoded protein: CASRTGPYEQYF.

The V call is TRBV5-4, the J call TRBJ2-3, with D perhaps TRBD1 (5 bases). CDR1 and CDR2 (germline): SGHNT, YYREEE (reference sequence). The CDR3 has 13 residues. V dropped 4 bases and J dropped 7 bases, with 13 bases sitting between them. The CDR3 region is CASSLRGVYTQYF. CDR3 DNA sequence: TGTGCCAGCAGCCTTAGGGGTGTGTATACGCAGTATTTT.

The chain links TRBV28 to TRBJ1-1; tentatively, D is TRBD1 (6 bases). Germline CDR1 reads MDHEN; CDR2 reads SYDVKM. The CDR3 consists of 15 residues. The V end lost 1 base, the J end lost 0 bases, and 9 bases lay between the germline ends. The CDR3: CASSLYRALNTEAFF. The CDR3 coding sequence is TGTGCCAGCAGTTTATACAGGGCCCTGAACACTGAAGCTTTCTTT.

V usage is TRBV7-9 and J usage is TRBJ2-2; the D is unclear. V was shortened by 2 bases and J by 5 bases, with 6 bases between the two germline ends. Germline V gene lookup returns CDR1 SEHNR and CDR2 FQNEAQ (reference sequence). The CDR3 covers 13 residues. CDR3 residues: CASSLLGTGELFF. CDR3 nucleotides: TGTGCCAGCAGCTTACTCGGGACCGGGGAGCTGTTTTTT. Filled out from reference TRBV7-9 and TRBJ2-2, the complete variable domain reads DTGVSQNPRHKITKRGQNVTFRCDPISEHNRLYWYRQTLGQGPEFLTYFQNEAQLEKSRLLSDRFSAERPKGSFSTLEIQRTEQGDSAMYLCASSLLGTGELFFGEGSRLTVL.

The chain uses TRBV28 and TRBJ1-4; D call uncertain. V lost 7 bases to trimming and J lost 5 bases, with 14 bases between them. The germline V gene has CDR1 MDHEN and CDR2 SYDVKM. The length of the CDR3 is 14 residues. For the CDR3, the DNA is TGTGCCAGCAATCAACACGCAAAAAATGAAAAACTGTTTTTT. It yields the protein CASNQHAKNEKLFF.

This clone has just one count. This sequence joins TRBV27 and TRBJ2-3; D gene uncertain. Trimming stripped 2 bases from V and 5 bases from J, with 5 bases between. Germline loops: CDR1 MNHEY, CDR2 SMNVEV (reference sequence). The CDR3 has 12 amino acids. The CDR3 bases are TGTGCCAGCAGTTTAAACTTAGATACGCAGTATTTT. This sequence encodes CASSLNLDTQYF.

This chain connects TRBV3-1 (or the pseudogene TRBV3-2) to TRBJ1-2, with 12 bases identical to TRBD1. V shed 1 base, J shed 6 bases, and the junction held 9 bases outside the gene matches. Germline V CDR1 and CDR2: LGHDT, YNNKEL (reference sequence). The CDR3 runs to 17 residues. DNA of the CDR3: TGTGCCAGCAGCCAAGGTCTACTGGGACAGGGGGCAAATGGCTACACCTTC. Translated: CASSQGLLGQGANGYTF.

The chain has TRBV27 and TRBJ1-5, with D uncertain. Trimming left V 5 bases short and J 5 bases short, with 10 bases between. The germline CDR1 and CDR2 sequences are MNHEY and SMNVEV (reference sequence). The CDR3 loop spans 13 amino acids. The CDR3 spells CASSHRSYQPQHF. Here the CDR3 DNA reads TGTGCCAGCAGTCATAGGAGCTATCAGCCCCAGCATTTT.

The chain recombines TRBV19 with TRBJ1-1; D call uncertain. Germline CDR1 reads LNHDA; CDR2 reads SQIVND (reference sequence). Trimming removed 4 bases from V and 0 bases from J, with 6 bases in between. CDR3 length: 13 amino acids. The CDR3 here is CASSRALNTEAFF. DNA for the CDR3: TGTGCCAGTAGTAGGGCGCTGAACACTGAAGCTTTCTTT. The entire variable domain, with the rest obtained from reference TRBV19 and TRBJ1-1, is as follows: DGGITQSPKYLFRKEGQNVTLSCEQNLNHDAMYWYRQDPGQGLRLIYYSQIVNDFQKGDIAEGYSVSREKKESFPLTVTSAQKNPTAFYLCASSRALNTEAFFGQGTRLTVV.

The chain carries TRBV18 and TRBJ2-1; 10 bases fit TRBD1. The CDR3 is 15 amino acids. V was pared by 5 bases and J by 6 bases, with 7 bases of the junction left unmatched. The germline gives CDR1 KGHSH, CDR2 LQKENI. CDR3: CASSSGQGGFNEQFF. As DNA, the CDR3 is TGTGCCAGCTCATCCGGACAGGGGGGATTCAATGAGCAGTTCTTC.

The V and J genes are TRBV28 and TRBJ2-7; no definite D call. The V gene lost 6 bases and the J gene lost 3 bases, with 6 bases spanning the gap. Germline lookup yields CDR1 MDHEN and CDR2 SYDVKM. This CDR3 has 11 amino acids. This CDR3 reads CASSTSYEQYF. The CDR3 DNA sequence: TGTGCCAGCAGCACAAGCTACGAGCAGTACTTC.

This clone was seen more than once but under ten times. This chain connects TRBV28 to TRBJ1-4; D is unresolved. Trimming shortened V by 5 bases and J by 8 bases, and 24 bases separated the two germline ends. In germline, CDR1 is MDHEN, CDR2 SYDVKM. The CDR3 loop spans 17 amino acids. CDR3 loop: CASSPQSGVVWNEKLFF. The CDR3 coding sequence is TGTGCCAGCAGTCCACAAAGCGGGGTGGTATGGAACGAAAAACTGTTTTTT.

This sequence joins TRBV12-3 or TRBV12-4 and TRBJ1-4, with D perhaps matching TRBD1 (5 bases). Trimming took 10 bases from V and 3 from J, leaving 12 bases between them. The CDR3 runs 13 residues. CDR3 region: CANQRGPNEKLFF. CDR3 nucleotides: TGTGCCAACCAGCGGGGCCCTAATGAAAAACTGTTTTTT.

The chain has TRBV4-1 and TRBJ1-2; D unresolved. This CDR3 contains 16 residues. V shed 0 bases and J shed 8 bases, with 19 bases lying between them. Germline CDR1 reads MGHRA; CDR2 reads YSYEKL. The CDR3 spells CASSQDLFRRVEGYTF. DNA of the CDR3: TGCGCCAGCAGCCAAGATCTATTTCGGAGGGTGGAAGGCTACACCTTC.

This chain connects TRBV28 to TRBJ1-6, with D unclear. Between the trimmed V and J ends, which lost 5 bases and 0 bases, there was a span of 11 bases. The CDR3 is 16 amino acids. CDR1 is MDHEN and CDR2 is SYDVKM in the germline V gene. The CDR3 DNA is TGTGCCAGCAGTCCTCCGCGAAGCTCCTATAATTCACCCCTCCACTTT. This codes for CASSPPRSSYNSPLHF.

The table lists this clone with a few counts. The CDR3 loop is CASSQSQGPDTQYF. The CDR3 DNA sequence: TGCGCCAGCAGCCAAAGCCAGGGTCCAGATACGCAGTATTTT. The chain uses TRBV4-1 and TRBJ2-3, with a weak D call TRBD1 (5 bases). Germline CDR1 and CDR2: MGHRA and YSYEKL. V lost 2 bases to trimming and J lost 4 bases, with 10 bases between them. There are 14 residues in the CDR3.

This chain joins TRBV5-5 and TRBJ1-6; D ambiguous. The CDR3 is 15 residues long. The germline V gene encodes CDR1 SGHKS and CDR2 YYEKEE (reference sequence). Trimming removed 6 bases at V and 6 bases at J, with 16 bases between. CDR3 in amino acids: CASNSGTGINSPLHF. The CDR3 bases are TGTGCCAGCAATTCGGGAACCGGGATTAATTCACCCCTCCACTTT.

The chain carries TRBV5-4 and TRBJ2-5, with TRBD2 identical over 12 bases. Trimming took 3 bases from V and 4 from J; bases not matched to a gene: 1. There are 14 residues in the CDR3. Germline CDR1 and CDR2: SGHNT and YYREEE (reference sequence). The CDR3 nucleotides read TGTGCCAGCAGCTCGGGACTAGCGGGAGAGACCCAGTACTTC. Amino acids: CASSSGLAGETQYF. Together with reference TRBV5-4 and TRBJ2-5, the CDR3 gives the full variable domain: ETGVTQSPTHLIKTRGQQVTLRCSSQSGHNTVSWYQQALGQGPQFIFQYYREEENGRGNFPPRFSGLQFPNYSSELNVNALELDDSALYLCASSSGLAGETQYFGPGTRLLVL.

V gene TRBV28 combines with J gene TRBJ1-2, with D unclear. Germline CDR1 reads MDHEN; CDR2 reads SYDVKM. This CDR3 region has 13 residues. V gave up 6 bases and J gave up 8 bases, with 16 bases separating them. The CDR3 region has the DNA TGTGCCAGCAGCCTGACCCAACAACTAGGCTACACCTTC. Amino acids: CASSLTQQLGYTF.

This CDR3 reads CATSPGGVTGTSGRCEQYF. The CDR3 DNA reads TGTGCCACCAGTCCAGGGGGGGTCACCGGGACTAGCGGGAGGTGCGAGCAGTACTTC. V and J are TRBV24-1 and TRBJ2-7; 15 bases are shared with TRBD2. The CDR3 runs 19 residues. The V segment lost 6 bases and the J segment 6 bases; nucleotides outside the gene matches: 17. From germline, CDR1 is KGHDR and CDR2 SFDVKD.

The CDR3 DNA follows: TGTGCCACCAGGCCAGGCGGGAGCTACAATGAGCAGTTCTTC. The encoded protein is CATRPGGSYNEQFF. The chain joins TRBV24-1 to TRBJ2-1; 7 positions agree with TRBD2. The germline CDR1 and CDR2 sequences are KGHDR and SFDVKD. With V trimmed by 7 bases and J by 3 bases, 5 bases remained unmatched. This CDR3 is built from 14 residues.

The chain joins TRBV4-1 to TRBJ1-2; 7 bases fit TRBD1. Germline-derived CDR1 and CDR2 are MGHRA and YSYEKL. The CDR3 runs 15 residues. With 4 bases clipped from V and 2 bases from J, the junction kept 7 bases outside the gene matches. DNA of the CDR3: TGCGCCAGCAGCCGAACAGGGGACGTGAACTATGGCTACACCTTC. This gives the protein CASSRTGDVNYGYTF.

V gene TRBV4-1 combines with J gene TRBJ1-2; possible D gene TRBD1, 6 bases. V lost 3 bases and J 3 bases, leaving 11 bases between the germline ends. The CDR3 loop spans 14 amino acids. Germline V gene lookup returns CDR1 MGHRA and CDR2 YSYEKL. The CDR3 is CASSHSGVDYGYTF. The CDR3 DNA reads TGCGCCAGCAGCCACTCAGGGGTCGACTATGGCTACACCTTC.

The chain combines TRBV7-2 with TRBJ1-2; D possibly corresponds to TRBD1 (6 bases). The CDR3 is 17 residues long. V shed 1 base and J shed 0 bases, with 15 bases lying between them. CDR1 is SGHTA and CDR2 is FQGNSA in the germline V gene. The CDR3 DNA is TGTGCCAGCAGCTTAGGTGGATGGGGGGGCACTAACTATGGCTACACCTTC. Its protein product is CASSLGGWGGTNYGYTF.

This clone was seen only once. The genes are TRBV4-3 and TRBJ2-1; TRBD2 matches at 8 bases. V gave up 0 bases and J gave up 5 bases; unmatched junction bases: 9. CDR3 length equals 17 residues. Germline CDR1 is LGHNA and CDR2 is YSLEER. CDR3: CASSQDLVSGRNNEQFF. The DNA of the CDR3 is TGCGCCAGCAGCCAAGATCTTGTAAGCGGGAGAAACAATGAGCAGTTCTTC.